The 10 T cell receptor beta chains reported below all come from one sample, sequenced in a study of T cell responses to AZD1222 COVID-19 vaccine. TCRdb keeps only in-frame clones here, not all; method: immunoSEQ multiplex PCR. The table records roughly 140,000 clones, roughly 90% of them present only once. The sequenced sample was peripheral blood, obtained on day 0 of AZD1222 vaccination. Receptor source: an adult in good health.

The chain uses TRBV5-5 and TRBJ2-7; D gene uncertain. V was trimmed by 0 bases and J by 3 bases, leaving 10 bases between them. Germline CDR1 reads SGHKS; CDR2 reads YYEKEE (reference sequence). The CDR3 extends over 14 amino acids. CDR3 nucleotide sequence: TGTGCCAGCAGCTTGGGCCCGCTCGACTACGAGCAGTACTTC. Protein: CASSLGPLDYEQYF. Based on the CDR3 plus reference TRBV5-5 and TRBJ2-7, the full variable domain is DAGVTQSPTHLIKTRGQQVTLRCSPISGHKSVSWYQQVLGQGPQFIFQYYEKEERGRGNFPDRFSARQFPNYSSELNVNALLLGDSALYLCASSLGPLDYEQYFGPGTRLTVT.

Comment on this clone: Additional DNA sequences in this sample encode the identical CDR3. The chain couples TRBV7-9 to TRBJ2-1; D is perhaps TRBD1 (6 bases). The CDR3 is made up of 11 amino acids. V was pared by 3 bases and J by 10 bases, with 7 bases between. Germline V gene data show CDR1 as SEHNR and CDR2 as FQNEAQ (reference sequence). DNA of the CDR3: TGTGCCAGCAGCTTCAGGGGAGAGCAGTTCTTC. Translated: CASSFRGEQFF. Full variable domain (rest looked up from reference TRBV7-9 and TRBJ2-1): DTGVSQNPRHKITKRGQNVTFRCDPISEHNRLYWYRQTLGQGPEFLTYFQNEAQLEKSRLLSDRFSAERPKGSFSTLEIQRTEQGDSAMYLCASSFRGEQFFGPGTRLTVL.

The chain uses TRBV2 and TRBJ2-4, with a weak D call TRBD2 (5 bases). V was shortened by 7 bases and J by 7 bases, with 14 bases between the two germline ends. The CDR3 runs 13 residues. Per the germline V gene, CDR1 is SNHLY and CDR2 is FYNNEI. The CDR3 is CASKIASGNIQYF. CDR3 DNA: TGTGCCAGCAAGATAGCGAGTGGGAACATTCAGTACTTC.

The chain employs TRBV6-4 and TRBJ1-5, with D unclear. The V end was cut by 3 bases, the J end by 4 bases, with 7 bases between. The CDR3 spans 13 residues. The V gene's germline CDR1 is MRHNA and CDR2 SNTAGT. The CDR3 here is CASSEQINQPQHF. The CDR3 coding sequence is TGTGCCAGCAGTGAACAGATTAATCAGCCCCAGCATTTT.

This rearrangement joins TRBV6-6 to TRBJ1-4, with D hard to call. Germline V gene lookup returns CDR1 MNHNY and CDR2 SVGAGI (reference sequence). Trimming took 0 bases from V and 8 from J, leaving 16 bases between them. The CDR3 is made up of 16 amino acids. CDR3 nucleotide sequence: TGTGCCAGCAGTTACTCGATTACTCGGCGGGAGGAAAAACTGTTTTTT. Encoded protein: CASSYSITRREEKLFF.

V and J are TRBV21-1 and TRBJ2-4. TRBV21-1 is tagged as a pseudogene. The CDR3 loop spans 18 amino acids. CDR3 nucleotide sequence: TGTGCCAGCAGCAAATGGGTAGGACTCCCAAGGGGAAAAAACATTCAGTACTTC. Translated: CASSKWVGLPRGKNIQYF.

This clone has a single count. V usage is TRBV2 and J usage is TRBJ2-7; D is perhaps TRBD1 (6 bases). Germline CDR1 and CDR2: SNHLY and FYNNEI. The CDR3 contains 15 residues. Trimming cost V 3 bases and J 4 bases, with 16 bases left between them. This CDR3 is CASSDMGRGFYEQYF. CDR3 nucleotide sequence: TGTGCCAGCAGTGACATGGGCAGGGGTTTTTACGAGCAGTACTTC.

This chain joins TRBV5-5 and TRBJ1-2; the match to TRBD1 covers 12 bases. Germline V CDR1 and CDR2: SGHKS, YYEKEE (reference sequence). Unmatched junction bases numbered 6, after V lost 1 base and J lost 11 bases. The CDR3 loop spans 14 amino acids. CDR3 DNA: TGTGCCAGCAGCTTGTGGGGACAGGGGGCTGGGTACACCTTC. It yields the protein CASSLWGQGAGYTF.

The genes are TRBV28 and TRBJ1-1, with TRBD1 identical over 8 bases. Trimming removed 6 bases from V and 0 bases from J; junction bases left unmatched: 9. This CDR3 has 16 amino acids. From germline, CDR1 is MDHEN and CDR2 SYDVKM. CDR3 loop: CASRGGTGHMNTEAFF. The CDR3 coding sequence is TGTGCCAGCAGGGGGGGGACAGGCCATATGAACACTGAAGCTTTCTTT. The complete variable domain, with remaining parts taken from reference TRBV28 and TRBJ1-1, reads DVKVTQSSRYLVKRTGEKVFLECVQDMDHENMFWYRQDPGLGLRLIYFSYDVKMKEKGDIPEGYSVSREKKERFSLILESASTNQTSMYLCASRGGTGHMNTEAFFGQGTRLTVV.

V gene TRBV7-9 combines with J gene TRBJ2-1; D call uncertain. CDR3 length: 11 residues. CDR1 SEHNR and CDR2 FQNEAQ come from the germline V gene (reference sequence). V gave up 3 bases and J gave up 7 bases, with 4 bases separating them. In DNA, the CDR3 is TGTGCCAGCAGCTTTGGGAATGAGCAGTTCTTC. The encoded protein is CASSFGNEQFF. Based on the CDR3 plus reference TRBV7-9 and TRBJ2-1, the full variable domain is DTGVSQNPRHKITKRGQNVTFRCDPISEHNRLYWYRQTLGQGPEFLTYFQNEAQLEKSRLLSDRFSAERPKGSFSTLEIQRTEQGDSAMYLCASSFGNEQFFGPGTRLTVL.